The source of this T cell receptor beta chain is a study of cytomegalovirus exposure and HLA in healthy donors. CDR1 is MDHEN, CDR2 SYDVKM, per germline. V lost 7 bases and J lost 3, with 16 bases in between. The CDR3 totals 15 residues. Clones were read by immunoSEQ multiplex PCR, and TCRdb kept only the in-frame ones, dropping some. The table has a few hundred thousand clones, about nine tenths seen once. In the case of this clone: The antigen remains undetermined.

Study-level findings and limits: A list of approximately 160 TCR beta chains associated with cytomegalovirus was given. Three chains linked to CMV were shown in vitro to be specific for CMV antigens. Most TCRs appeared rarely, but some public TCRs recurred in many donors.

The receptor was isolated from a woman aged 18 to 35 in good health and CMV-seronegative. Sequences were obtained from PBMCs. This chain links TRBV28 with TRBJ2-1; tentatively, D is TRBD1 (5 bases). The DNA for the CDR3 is TGTGCCAGCACCCGAGACAGACGGAACTACAATGAGCAGTTCTTC. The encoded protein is CASTRDRRNYNEQFF.